This TCR beta chain was sequenced for a study of CD4 T cells in relation to SARS-CoV-2 and coronaviruses. Study-wide context: Controls used an HIV-1 Nef peptide pool or no peptide.

Unexposed donor CD4+ T cells date from about 2011-2018, before the COVID-19 pandemic. After nine to ten days of culture, CD4+ T cells were isolated. A note on this clone: Its antigen is not known.

The repertoire was sequenced with immunoSEQ multiplex PCR; TCRdb's copy has only in-frame clones and lacks some. The sample holds 15,000 to 20,000 clones, 75% to 80% seen once. With 2 bases removed from V and 9 bases from J, the gap between germline ends came to 11 bases. The CDR3 runs to 12 residues. Germline V CDR1 and CDR2: SGHRS, YFSETQ. The sequence came from a human donor in good health. Sequences were obtained from CD4+ T cells from PBMCs, cultured in vitro. The chain joins TRBV5-1 to TRBJ2-5; tentatively, D is TRBD1 or TRBD2 (5 bases each). The CDR3 protein is CASSFRDPPQYF. CDR3 sequence (DNA): TGCGCCAGCAGCTTTAGGGACCCCCCCCAGTACTTC.